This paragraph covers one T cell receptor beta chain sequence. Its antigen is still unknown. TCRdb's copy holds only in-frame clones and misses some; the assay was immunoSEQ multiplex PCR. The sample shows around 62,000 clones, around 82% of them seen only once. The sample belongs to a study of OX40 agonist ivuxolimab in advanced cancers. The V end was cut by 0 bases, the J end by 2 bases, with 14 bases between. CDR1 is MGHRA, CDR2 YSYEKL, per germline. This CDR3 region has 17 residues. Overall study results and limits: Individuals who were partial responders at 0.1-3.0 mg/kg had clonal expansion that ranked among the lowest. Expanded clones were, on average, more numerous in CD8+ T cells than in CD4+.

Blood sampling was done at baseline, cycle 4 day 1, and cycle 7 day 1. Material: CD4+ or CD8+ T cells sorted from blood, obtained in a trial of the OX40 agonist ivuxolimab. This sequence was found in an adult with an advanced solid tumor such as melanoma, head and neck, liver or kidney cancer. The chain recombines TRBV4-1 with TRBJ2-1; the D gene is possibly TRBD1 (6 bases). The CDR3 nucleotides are TGCGCCAGCAGCCAAGATCCGGCAGGGGCCACCTACAATGAGCAGTTCTTC. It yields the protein CASSQDPAGATYNEQFF.